This T cell receptor (beta chain) was obtained from a study of blood T cell repertoires in COVID-19. Overall study context: Sources were T cells, B-cell-depleted T cells, or PBMCs; the material itself was cDNA or gDNA.

CDR3 length: 12 residues. Germline CDR1 MDHEN, CDR2 SYDVKM. Trimming left V 6 bases short and J 7 bases short, with 7 bases between. In the authors' workflow: Reference gene primer amplification gave nucleated cell count estimates. The data were produced by immunoSEQ multiplex PCR, yet TCRdb's version contains in-frame clones alone and is incomplete. That table is the source of V, J and clone size, and D and trimming were worked out from the DNA. The data show about 82,000 clones, about four fifths seen once. The V gene is TRBV28, the J gene TRBJ1-6; D remains ambiguous. Input material: peripheral blood. The TCR sequence derives from an older woman with acute or convalescent COVID-19. CDR3 region: CASSSRNSPLHF. The DNA for the CDR3 is TGTGCCAGCAGCTCCCGGAATTCACCCCTCCACTTT. Filled out from reference TRBV28 and TRBJ1-6, the complete variable domain reads DVKVTQSSRYLVKRTGEKVFLECVQDMDHENMFWYRQDPGLGLRLIYFSYDVKMKEKGDIPEGYSVSREKKERFSLILESASTNQTSMYLCASSSRNSPLHFGNGTRLTVT.